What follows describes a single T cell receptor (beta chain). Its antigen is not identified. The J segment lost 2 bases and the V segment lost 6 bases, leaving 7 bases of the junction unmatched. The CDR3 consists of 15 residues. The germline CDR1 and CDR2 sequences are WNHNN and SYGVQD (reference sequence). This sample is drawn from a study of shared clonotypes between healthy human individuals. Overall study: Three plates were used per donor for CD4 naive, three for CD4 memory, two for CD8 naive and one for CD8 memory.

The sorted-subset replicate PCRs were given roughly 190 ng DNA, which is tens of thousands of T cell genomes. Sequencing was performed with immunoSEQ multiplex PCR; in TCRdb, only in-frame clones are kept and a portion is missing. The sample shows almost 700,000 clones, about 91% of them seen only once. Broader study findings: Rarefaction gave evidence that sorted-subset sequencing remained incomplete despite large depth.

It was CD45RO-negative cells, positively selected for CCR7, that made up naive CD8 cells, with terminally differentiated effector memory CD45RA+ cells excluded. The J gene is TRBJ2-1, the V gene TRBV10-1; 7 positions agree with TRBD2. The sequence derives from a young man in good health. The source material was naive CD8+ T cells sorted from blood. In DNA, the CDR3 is TGCGCCAGCAGAAGCCCGGGAGGTACCTACAATGAGCAGTTCTTC. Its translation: CASRSPGGTYNEQFF.